This TCR beta chain appears in the sequencing data of a study of blood T cell repertoires in COVID-19. As for the study in general: The United States, Italy and Spain provided the acute and convalescent COVID-19 samples.

This clone was recorded only once. Deletions cut 1 base from V and 5 bases from J, with 12 bases between. The length of the CDR3 is 15 residues. Germline V lookup: CDR1 MNHEY, CDR2 SMNVEV (reference sequence). The authors' processing: Scientists estimated how many nucleated cells there were by amplifying reference gene primers. Sequenced by immunoSEQ multiplex PCR; TCRdb stores in-frame clones only, minus some. That table gives V, J and clone size, and the DNA gave D and trimming. Among about 96,000 clones, roughly 84% were seen once, and the ten largest hold around a sixth. V and J are TRBV27 and TRBJ2-1, with D perhaps matching TRBD2 (5 bases). Sequenced input: peripheral blood. The TCR was taken from a woman in her sixties or seventies with acute or convalescent COVID-19. The CDR3 nucleotides read TGTGCCAGCAGTTTATACCAGGACTCTAACAATGAGCAGTTCTTC. Residues: CASSLYQDSNNEQFF.